This entry lists 18 T cell receptor beta chains sequenced from one sample in a study of pediatric ulcerative colitis. Clones were read by immunoSEQ multiplex PCR, and TCRdb kept only the in-frame ones, dropping some. The table has about 17,000 clones, roughly 70% seen once. Rectal tissue came from one to two pinch biopsies taken at colonoscopy. The sample was gut tissue. The origin of the receptors is a girl aged 5-17 years with moderate ulcerative colitis.

This chain links TRBV7-6 with TRBJ1-1; weak D call: TRBD1 (6 bases). The CDR3 is 16 amino acids. CDR1 is SGHVS, CDR2 FNYEAQ, per germline. V lost 6 bases and J lost 2, with 19 bases in between. CDR3 in amino acids: CASSPGGTGRNTEAFF. The CDR3 DNA sequence: TGTGCCAGCAGTCCTGGGGGAACAGGGCGCAACACTGAAGCTTTCTTT.

The chain joins TRBV7-2 to TRBJ1-2; D possibly corresponds to TRBD1 (5 bases). Trimming removed 2 bases from V and 8 bases from J, with 9 bases in between. This CDR3 region has 12 residues. CDR1 and CDR2 from the germline V gene are SGHTA and FQGNSA. CDR3 region: CASSLQGRGYTF. Written as DNA, the CDR3 is TGTGCCAGCAGCTTACAGGGTAGAGGCTACACCTTC.

V is TRBV5-1 and J is TRBJ2-3; the D gene is possibly TRBD1 (6 bases). Per germline, CDR1 SGHRS and CDR2 YFSETQ. The CDR3 covers 15 residues. V lost 2 bases to trimming and J lost 5 bases, with 15 bases between them. DNA for the CDR3: TGCGCCAGCAGCTTTCCTACAGGGCCGGGAGATACGCAGTATTTT. Translation: CASSFPTGPGDTQYF.

This rearrangement joins TRBV27 to TRBJ2-3, with 7 bases that match TRBD2. Germline CDR1 is MNHEY and CDR2 is SMNVEV (reference sequence). Unmatched junction bases numbered 8, after V lost 5 bases and J lost 0 bases. CDR3 length: 16 residues. This CDR3 is CASSPQLAQSTDTQYF. The CDR3 nucleotides read TGTGCCAGCAGTCCCCAACTAGCGCAGAGCACAGATACGCAGTATTTT.

The chain uses TRBV2 and TRBJ2-5; D is unresolved. This CDR3 is 14 amino acids long. Germline V gene data show CDR1 as SNHLY and CDR2 as FYNNEI. Trimming removed 0 bases from V and 4 bases from J, with 9 bases in between. The DNA of the CDR3 is TGTGCCAGCAGTGAAGCCCCTTGGGCAGAGACCCAGTACTTC. Its protein product is CASSEAPWAETQYF.

This clone showed up just a few times. The V call is TRBV6-1, the J call TRBJ1-3; 7 bases match TRBD1. Unmatched junction bases numbered 7, after V lost 2 bases and J lost 0 bases. CDR1 is MNHNS and CDR2 is SASEGT in the germline V gene. CDR3 size: 17 residues. CDR3: CASSERWTGFSGNTIYF. CDR3 sequence (DNA): TGTGCCAGCAGTGAACGGTGGACAGGCTTCTCTGGAAACACCATATATTTT.

This clone was detected only a few times. The V gene is TRBV6-5, the J gene TRBJ1-3, with D uncertain. There are 14 residues in the CDR3. The germline gives CDR1 MNHEY, CDR2 SVGAGI. V was shortened by 0 bases and J by 4 bases, with 7 bases between the two germline ends. The CDR3 DNA reads as TGTGCCAGCAGTTACTCGAAATTGGGAAACACCATATATTTT. Translation: CASSYSKLGNTIYF.

This clone was observed a single time. This chain connects TRBV20-1 to TRBJ1-2, with D unclear. CDR3 size: 11 residues. V lost 1 base, J lost 6 bases, and 6 bases lay in between. Germline V lookup: CDR1 DFQATT, CDR2 SNEGSKA (reference sequence). The CDR3 bases are TGCAGTGCTAGAGGGGATCATGGCTACACCTTC. Its translation: CSARGDHGYTF.

This rearrangement joins TRBV28 to TRBJ1-2; no clear D. CDR1 and CDR2 (germline): MDHEN, SYDVKM. The ends were cut back, 8 bases at V and 8 bases at J, with 15 bases in the middle. The CDR3 is 12 residues long. The CDR3: CASSSRARGYTF. As DNA, the CDR3 is TGTGCCAGCTCTTCCCGCGCCAGAGGCTACACCTTC.

This clone was seen a single time. V gene TRBV14 combines with J gene TRBJ1-1; tentatively, D is TRBD1 (5 bases). CDR1 and CDR2 from the germline V gene are SGHDN and FVKESK. The CDR3 extends over 15 amino acids. Trimming removed 1 base at V and 1 base at J, with 10 bases between. The CDR3 DNA is TGTGCCAGCAGCCAAGCGGGACGATCGAACACTGAAGCTTTCTTT. This sequence encodes CASSQAGRSNTEAFF.

This clone ranks as medium-sized. V gene TRBV29-1 combines with J gene TRBJ1-2, with D perhaps matching TRBD1 (5 bases). Trimming removed 4 bases from V and 0 bases from J, with 24 bases in between. This CDR3 spans 18 amino acids. The V gene's germline CDR1 is SQVTM and CDR2 ANQGSEA. CDR3 sequence reads: CSVGDRPGRKTANYGYTF. CDR3 nucleotide sequence: TGCAGCGTTGGCGATCGCCCGGGACGGAAGACCGCTAACTATGGCTACACCTTC.

V usage is TRBV19 and J usage is TRBJ1-4; tentatively, D is TRBD1 (6 bases). V gave up 3 bases and J gave up 4 bases, with 9 bases separating them. Germline loops: CDR1 LNHDA, CDR2 SQIVND (reference sequence). The CDR3 runs to 14 residues. The CDR3 loop reads CASSISGDNEKLFF. In nucleotides, the CDR3 is TGTGCCAGTAGTATCTCAGGGGATAATGAAAAACTGTTTTTT.

The V and J genes are TRBV7-9 and TRBJ1-1; D unresolved. The germline CDR1 and CDR2 sequences are SEHNR and FQNEAQ (reference sequence). The germline V and J ends were trimmed by 1 base and 11 bases, with 11 bases remaining between them. The CDR3 is 12 residues long. CDR3 sequence reads: CASSLVSRLAFF. CDR3 in DNA: TGTGCCAGCAGCTTAGTTTCCCGTCTGGCTTTCTTT. Full variable domain (missing parts from reference TRBV7-9 and TRBJ1-1): DTGVSQNPRHKITKRGQNVTFRCDPISEHNRLYWYRQTLGQGPEFLTYFQNEAQLEKSRLLSDRFSAERPKGSFSTLEIQRTEQGDSAMYLCASSLVSRLAFFGQGTRLTVV.

The chain carries TRBV7-8 and TRBJ2-5; 7 bases match TRBD2. The CDR3 loop spans 16 amino acids. J gave up 1 base and V 2 bases, and 7 bases lay outside the gene matches. Per germline, CDR1 SGHVS and CDR2 FQNEAQ. The CDR3 sequence: CASSLRQREIQETQYF. The CDR3 bases are TGTGCCAGCAGCTTAAGGCAGCGGGAAATCCAAGAGACCCAGTACTTC.

The genes are TRBV15 and TRBJ2-7, with D perhaps matching TRBD1 (5 bases). The CDR3 runs to 15 residues. V dropped 3 bases and J dropped 3 bases, with 15 bases sitting between them. CDR1 is LNHNV and CDR2 is YYDKDF in the germline V gene (reference sequence). The CDR3 region is CATSRGNGAHYEQYF. As DNA, the CDR3 is TGTGCCACCAGCAGGGGAAATGGGGCCCACTACGAGCAGTACTTC.

This chain's CDR3 is CSAGKGLPPGATIYF. Here the CDR3 DNA reads TGCAGCGCAGGGAAGGGACTACCACCCGGAGCCACCATATATTTT. The chain links TRBV29-1 to TRBJ1-3; D possibly corresponds to TRBD1 (5 bases). The CDR3 runs to 15 residues. Trimming cost V 7 bases and J 9 bases, with 25 bases left between them. Germline CDR1 is SQVTM and CDR2 is ANQGSEA.

Points on this clone: The identical CDR3 is also encoded by other nucleotide sequences in the sample. This chain uses TRBV2 with TRBJ2-5; 7 nucleotides align to TRBD1. CDR1 and CDR2 (germline): SNHLY, FYNNEI. The CDR3 covers 15 residues. The junction had 5 bases not matched to a gene; V was cut back by 3 bases and J by 1 base. The CDR3 here is CASSDRGQFQETQYF. CDR3 sequence (DNA): TGTGCCAGCAGTGATAGGGGGCAGTTCCAAGAGACCCAGTACTTC.

This clone showed up just a few times. The J gene is TRBJ1-5, the V gene TRBV28; the D is unclear. The CDR3 totals 11 residues. Germline CDR1 is MDHEN and CDR2 is SYDVKM. Trimming shortened V by 6 bases and J by 2 bases, and 2 bases separated the two germline ends. The CDR3 sequence: CASSGNQPQHF. The CDR3 coding sequence is TGTGCCAGCAGCGGCAATCAGCCCCAGCATTTT.